The rows below give T cell receptor beta chains drawn from one sample of a study of cytomegalovirus exposure and HLA in healthy donors. Method: immunoSEQ multiplex PCR; TCRdb's copy keeps in-frame clones and lacks some. The top ten hold more than 1.5% of the sample, which has 150,000 to 200,000 clones, more than 75% seen once. Sequencing was carried out using PBMCs. The source of these receptors is a woman under 30 in good health and CMV-seronegative. The CDR3 runs from the conserved cysteine through the conserved F or W. The D gene is left open where the match is weak. Size is stated for part of the rows, as once, few or many counts, or as a class when the clone is expanded.

NA NA TRBJ2-7 TRBV4-3 TGCGCCAGCAGCCACGGACAGCTCTACGAGCAGTACTTC CASSHGQLYEQYF
NA NA TRBJ1-1 TRBV2 TGTGCCAGCAGGCCACAGGGACGGGGCACTGAAGCTTTCTTT CASRPQGRGTEAFF
NA TRBD2 TRBJ2-1 TRBV10-3 TGTGCCATCAGTGCGACTAGCCAGGGAAGTGGTGAGCAGTTCTTC CAISATSQGSGEQFF
NA NA TRBJ2-7 TRBV11-2 TGTGCCAGCAGCTTGTTAGTAACCTACGAGCAGTACTTC CASSLLVTYEQYF
NA NA TRBJ1-1 TRBV28 TGTGCCAGCACCTCGGGGGCTGAAGCTTTCTTT CASTSGAEAFF
once NA TRBJ2-3 TRBV19 TGTGCCACCCTACCCCAGGGTACAGATACGCAGTATTTT CATLPQGTDTQYF
NA NA TRBJ1-1 TRBV30 TGTGCCTGGGCTCAGGGGTACCCGAACACTGAAGCTTTCTTT CAWAQGYPNTEAFF
NA NA TRBJ2-4 TRBV19 TGTGCCAGTAGTATCGGGTCAGCTTTAGCCAAAAACATTCAGTACTTC CASSIGSALAKNIQYF
NA NA TRBJ1-5 TRBV30 TGTGCCTGGAGTGTACGCACAAATCAGCCCCAGCATTTT CAWSVRTNQPQHF
NA NA TRBJ1-3 TRBV30 TGTGCCTGGACAAGCGACAGGAGGACTGGAAACACCATATATTTT CAWTSDRRTGNTIYF
NA NA TRBJ2-4 TRBV6-6 TGTGCCAGCAGCCCCCGACACAGAGCCAAAAACATTCAGTACTTC CASSPRHRAKNIQYF
NA TRBD2 TRBJ2-1 TRBV11-3 TGTGCCAGCAGCTTCGTCAGCGGGGAAAACAATGAGCAGTTCTTC CASSFVSGENNEQFF
once TRBD2 TRBJ2-7 TRBV27 TGTGCCAGCAGTTTAAGTGGGAGGGCCTCGCCCGAGCAGTACTTC CASSLSGRASPEQYF
NA NA TRBJ2-7 TRBV11-2 TGTGCCAGCAGCAGGGGTCCCACCTACGAGCAGTACTTC CASSRGPTYEQYF
NA TRBD1 TRBJ1-2 TRBV5-1 TGCGCCAGCAGCTCAGAGACGACAGGGTTCGACTATGGCTACACCTTC CASSSETTGFDYGYTF
NA TRBD1 TRBJ1-1 TRBV18 TGTGCCAGCTCACCAGGGGCCAGGGGGCTCACTGAAGCTTTCTTT CASSPGARGLTEAFF
few TRBD2 TRBJ2-7 TRBV27 TGTGCCAGCAGTCCCGGGGGGGGAAGAGAGCAGTACTTC CASSPGGGREQYF
once NA TRBJ2-7 TRBV11-2 TGTGCCAGCAGCTCAGGGCTTTCCTACGAGCAGTACTTC CASSSGLSYEQYF
NA TRBD1 TRBJ2-1 TRBV7-2 TGTGCCAGCAGCTTAGCACCGACAGGGTCCTACAATGAGCAGTTCTTC CASSLAPTGSYNEQFF
NA NA TRBJ2-7 TRBV10-3 TGTGCCATCAGTGAGTCTCCCTTGCTGAGCTCCTACGAGCAGTACTTC CAISESPLLSSYEQYF
NA TRBD2 TRBJ2-1 TRBV29-1 TGCAGCGTTGATAGCGGGAGGTTGGATGAGCAGTTCTTC CSVDSGRLDEQFF
NA NA TRBJ1-2 TRBV10-1 NA CASGWVLGMGGYTF
NA NA TRBJ1-3 TRBV2 TGTGCCAGCAGTGTGGGCAGGGATTTGTATTTT CASSVGRDLYF
NA NA TRBJ1-3 TRBV30 TGTGCCTGGAAAGAGGCTGGAAACACCATATATTTT CAWKEAGNTIYF
NA NA TRBJ2-3 TRBV6-5 TGTGCCAGCAGTTACTCCCTGGCGGGGGCATCAGATACGCAGTATTTT CASSYSLAGASDTQYF
NA TRBD1 TRBJ2-7 TRBV5-6 TGTGCCAGCAGCTCCTCGGACAGGGTTAATTTTGGCGAGCAGTACTTC CASSSSDRVNFGEQYF
once TRBD1 TRBJ2-7 TRBV11-1 TGTGCCAGCAGCTTAGCGGTCGACAGGGCCTCCTACGAGCAGTACTTC CASSLAVDRASYEQYF
few NA TRBJ1-1 TRBV6-1 TGTGCCAGCAGTGAAGTCCCGGGAACTGAAGCTTTCTTT CASSEVPGTEAFF
NA TRBD2 TRBJ2-1 TRBV7-8 TGTGCCAGCAGCGAACTGGGACTAGCGGACAATGAGCAGTTCTTC CASSELGLADNEQFF
NA NA TRBJ2-2 TRBV7-6 TGTGCCAGCAGCTTAAGACAATACACCGGGGAGCTGTTTTTT CASSLRQYTGELFF
NA TRBD1 TRBJ2-7 TRBV9 TGTGCCAGCAGCGTTACCGGGACAGGGGGTTACGAGCAGTACTTC CASSVTGTGGYEQYF
NA TRBD2 TRBJ2-7 TRBV30 TGTGCCTGGAGTGGGGGGGGCTACGAGCAGTACTTC CAWSGGGYEQYF
NA TRBD1 TRBJ1-5 TRBV7-8 TGTGCCAGCAGCTTAGAGGCAGGGGGGCAGCCCCAGCATTTT CASSLEAGGQPQHF
NA TRBD2 TRBJ2-2 TRBV4-2 TGTGCCAGCAGCCAACGGGCACCCGGGACTAGCGAATTCACCGGGGAGCTGTTTTTT CASSQRAPGTSEFTGELFF
NA NA TRBJ2-7 TRBV13 TGTGCCAGCAGCACAAGTTCCAGGACAACTATAGGCTACGAGCAGTACTTC CASSTSSRTTIGYEQYF
NA TRBD1 TRBJ1-5 TRBV18 TGTGCCAGCTCGGGTGGGACAGGGAATCAGCCCCAGCATTTT CASSGGTGNQPQHF
NA NA TRBJ1-1 TRBV28 TGTGCCAGCAGGCTAGCAGGGGTTCAGAAGGGTGAAGCTTTCTTT CASRLAGVQKGEAFF
once NA TRBJ2-1 TRBV18 TGTGCCAGCTCACCTTCCGACTCTCCTACTTTGAATGAGCAGTTCTTC CASSPSDSPTLNEQFF
NA NA TRBJ2-7 TRBV6-1 TGTGCCAGCAGTGCACTCTGGGGCCCCTACGAGCAGTACTTC CASSALWGPYEQYF
NA NA TRBJ1-2 TRBV6-1 TGTGCCAGCAGTCTGAGGTTCCAGGGGAACTATGGCTACACCTTC CASSLRFQGNYGYTF
NA NA TRBJ2-2 TRBV28 TGTGCCAGCAGTCTGGACGGGGTCACCGGGGAGCTGTTTTTT CASSLDGVTGELFF
NA TRBD1 TRBJ1-2 TRBV30 TGTGCCTGGAGGCCGACAGGGGGGGCCTATGGCTACACCTTC CAWRPTGGAYGYTF
NA TRBD2 TRBJ2-2 TRBV15 TGTGCCACCAGAGGGGGTAGCGGGGGGTCGAACACCGGGGAGCTGTTTTTT CATRGGSGGSNTGELFF
NA NA TRBJ2-3 TRBV11-3 TGTGCCAGCAGCGGGGGGAGGCGTCTGGGCACAGATACGCAGTATTTT CASSGGRRLGTDTQYF
NA TRBD1 TRBJ1-1 TRBV7-9 TGTGCCAGCAGCTGGACAGGTGGTATGAACACTGAAGCTTTCTTT CASSWTGGMNTEAFF
once NA TRBJ2-3 TRBV19 TGTGCCAGTAGTATAGGCGGAGGGTTCACAGATACGCAGTATTTT CASSIGGGFTDTQYF
NA NA TRBJ1-1 TRBV7-9 TGTGCCAGCAGCCCCCTAGAGGCGGGCCTAAACACTGAAGCTTTCTTT CASSPLEAGLNTEAFF
NA NA TRBJ1-2 TRBV2 TGTGCCAGCAGTGAAAACCGGCGGGGCTACACCTTC CASSENRRGYTF
NA TRBD1 TRBJ1-5 TRBV6-1 TGTGCCAGCAGTGAGCGGGAAAGGGACAGACATCAGCCCCAGCATTTT CASSERERDRHQPQHF
NA TRBD1 TRBJ2-7 TRBV5-1 TGCGCCAGCAGCCCCGGGACAGGGGGGAACGAGCAGTACTTC CASSPGTGGNEQYF
NA NA TRBJ1-1 TRBV11-3 TGTGCCAGCAGCCCAAGGAGGGGTGGCACTGAAGCTTTCTTT CASSPRRGGTEAFF
NA NA TRBJ1-3 TRBV7-2 TGTGCCAGCAGAACAGGTTTCTCTGGAAACACCATATATTTT CASRTGFSGNTIYF
NA NA TRBJ2-2 TRBV5-1 TGCGCCAGCACCCCGGGAGTAGGGGACACCGGGGAGCTGTTTTTT CASTPGVGDTGELFF